This record covers a single T cell receptor (beta chain). The clone's antigen remains unknown. Nothing much larger sits one base from this clone, and base qualities are not available. V is cut back by 0 bases and J by 6 bases, with 3 bases in the junction unmatched. The CDR3 spans 16 residues, from the cysteine through the phenylalanine. Only the CDR3 region is kept as DNA, spanning 48 bases read in frame from base 1. CDR1 and CDR2, per the germline V gene, are LGHNA and YSLEER. The data originate from a study of CD8+CD57+ T cells in acquired aplastic anemia (dated by TCRdb to between 2018 and 2020). About the full investigation: A mean of about 3.2 ug of DNA, ranging from roughly 0.2 to 30 ug, was extracted from sorted CD4+ and CD8+ cells. CD8+CD57+ expansion was defined as frequency above the mean frequency observed in healthy subjects. Results the study describes overall, beyond this receptor: CD8+ Simpson's diversity did not differ significantly between patients and healthy controls (P=0.060). Nearly 30 CD8+ CDR3 sequences were found in both patients and controls but appeared to be highly expressed in patients and within the immunodominant clones of the patients.

Genomic DNA served as template for TCR beta VDJ combination and CDR3 sequence profiling. An Illumina HiSeq 2000 was the platform used for TCR repertoire sequencing. The study's own analysis went as follows. TRBV/TRBJ rearrangement plots, CDR3 size and DJ length profiles, and Simpson's diversity index were used to evaluate the repertoires. The immunodominant clone was defined as the most abundant DNA sequence in deep sequencing data. CDR3 amino acid sequences were checked for sharing between subjects and were compared against published repertoires and the VDJdb database. Starting from the raw public reads, TCRdb applied fastp trimming at Q25, assembled clones with MiXCR and retained in-frame beta chains. Identical CDR3 protein sequences are pooled into one entry, listed with their most common genes and DNA. The V and J calls were not made by the authors but by TCRdb's processing. In this sample the table shows about 160,000 distinct CDR3 sequences, more than 45% of which occur a single time. The ten largest clones represent 2.5% to 3.5% of the sample.

Patients chosen for sequencing had shown expansion of CD8+CD57+ cells by flow cytometry. Every patient had severe acquired aplastic anemia, diagnosed using the International Study of Aplastic Anemia and Agranulocytosis and Camitta criteria. Patients had received no therapy at the time of blood sampling. In the study, sorted CD4+ and CD8+ blood T cells from patients with severe aplastic anemia and from healthy subjects underwent deep sequencing of TCR repertoires. In the USA, patient enrollment took place under clinicaltrials.gov protocols 00001620, 01623167, 00001397, 00071045, 00081523 and 00961064. Ficoll-Paque density gradient centrifugation was used to isolate peripheral blood mononuclear cells. Before DNA was extracted, CD4+ and CD8+ T cells were sorted using either FACS or magnetic beads.

Sequenced: sorted CD4+, CD8+, or CD8+CD57+ T cells (not recorded which) from PBMCs. The rearranged segments are TRBV4-3 and TRBJ1-6; 9 of the junction bases match TRBD1. This receptor was identified in a human donor with aplastic anemia. The CDR3 protein: CASSQDGTGSNSPLHF. The base sequence is TGCGCCAGCAGCCAAGATGGGACAGGGAGTAATTCACCCCTCCACTTT.